Listed below are T cell receptor beta chains from one sample, sequenced in a study of blood T cell repertoires in COVID-19. Method: immunoSEQ multiplex PCR; TCRdb's copy keeps in-frame clones and lacks some. Of roughly 250,000 clones in the sample, 84% were seen once. The sequenced sample was peripheral blood. Every receptor here comes from a human donor in a cohort sampled during active COVID-19. Each CDR3 is given with its conserved first and last residue. A D gene is named only where the DNA matches it firmly. Expanded clones get a size class; other rows say once, few or many, or leave the size out.

cdr3_nt	cdr3_aa	v_call	j_call	clone_size	d_call
TGTGCCAGCAGCTTAGAAGTTCGGGGGAGGGCCAATGAGCAGTTCTTC	CASSLEVRGRANEQFF	TRBV11-3	TRBJ2-1	NA	TRBD2
TGCGCCAGCAGTGTTGCGGGGAGCCGCACAGATACGCAGTATTTT	CASSVAGSRTDTQYF	TRBV10-2	TRBJ2-3	NA	NA
TGCGCCAGCAGCTTACGGCAGGATCGCCCGGGGGGGCAGTTCTTC	CASSLRQDRPGGQFF	TRBV5-1	TRBJ2-1	NA	TRBD2
TGCGCCAGCAGTCGAACCTCCAGGGGTAGCACTGAAGCTTTCTTT	CASSRTSRGSTEAFF	TRBV23-1	TRBJ1-1	once	NA
TGTGCCAGCAGCGCAGAGGACAGGGTAGACTACGAGCAGTACTTC	CASSAEDRVDYEQYF	TRBV7-8	TRBJ2-7	once	TRBD1
TGTGCCAGCAGTCCCGACAGGGACCCCAATGAGCAGTTCTTC	CASSPDRDPNEQFF	TRBV6-5	TRBJ2-1	NA	TRBD1
TGCGCCAGCAGCTTGGCACCTAGCGGGAGCTACAATGAGCAGTTCTTC	CASSLAPSGSYNEQFF	TRBV5-1	TRBJ2-1	NA	TRBD2
TGTGCCAGCAGTTTATCAGGGATGGCGGCTTTCTTT	CASSLSGMAAFF	TRBV28	TRBJ1-1	NA	NA
TGTGCCAGCAGTTACCGGGACACCAACACAGATACGCAGTATTTT	CASSYRDTNTDTQYF	TRBV6-5	TRBJ2-3	few	NA
TGTGCCAGCAGTCCTCCCCACGGCAGGGGAGCCTACGAGCAGTACTTC	CASSPPHGRGAYEQYF	TRBV28	TRBJ2-7	NA	NA
TGTGCCAGCAGCCGCCGCGGCGGGAGTATAATGGATGAGCAGTTCTTC	CASSRRGGSIMDEQFF	TRBV7-8	TRBJ2-1	NA	TRBD2
TGTGCCAGCAGTCCCCCCGAGGGATCGCTTAACTATGGCTACACCTTC	CASSPPEGSLNYGYTF	TRBV7-9	TRBJ1-2	NA	NA
TGTGCCAGCAGTCGACATATGCCTGAAGCTTTCTTT	CASSRHMPEAFF	TRBV2	TRBJ1-1	NA	NA
TGCGCCAGCAGCCAAGATTGGGGGCAGCAGTTCTTC	CASSQDWGQQFF	TRBV4-3	TRBJ2-1	NA	NA
TGTGCCAGCAGCCGAGTGGGCGAAAAACTGTTTTTT	CASSRVGEKLFF	TRBV14	TRBJ1-4	NA	NA
TGTGCCAGCAGTACAGGGGGTCTGAGTTCCTACGAGCAGTACTTC	CASSTGGLSSYEQYF	TRBV28	TRBJ2-7	NA	TRBD1
TGTGCCATCTCCCTCGCGGGAGACTACGAGCAGTACTTC	CAISLAGDYEQYF	TRBV10-3	TRBJ2-7	NA	TRBD2
TGTGCCAGCACGGGGAGGGGGGCCTACAATGAGCAGTTCTTC	CASTGRGAYNEQFF	TRBV18	TRBJ2-1	NA	NA
TGTGCCAGCAGCCGCAGGGGAAGGGACTACAATGAGCAGTTCTTC	CASSRRGRDYNEQFF	TRBV7-6	TRBJ2-1	once	NA
TGTGCCAGCAGCGTAGAAGGCGGGGGGGCGCACGGAAACACCATATATTTT	CASSVEGGGAHGNTIYF	TRBV9	TRBJ1-3	NA	NA
TGTGCCAGTAGTATTCCCTGGGACAGGGATTCGAATGAGCAGTTCTTC	CASSIPWDRDSNEQFF	TRBV19	TRBJ2-1	NA	TRBD1
TGTGCCAGCAGCTTAGCGGGACACAGGGCTCTTACCTCCTACGAGCAGTACTTC	CASSLAGHRALTSYEQYF	TRBV7-2	TRBJ2-7	few	NA
TGTGCCAGCAGGTCTACAGGGGGTGGCTACAATGAGCAGTTCTTC	CASRSTGGGYNEQFF	TRBV6-5	TRBJ2-1	NA	TRBD1
TGTGCCAGCAGCCCCACAGGGGCCGCGTACGAGCAGTACTTC	CASSPTGAAYEQYF	TRBV6-5	TRBJ2-7	NA	TRBD1
TGTGCCAGCAGCAGGACAGGGAGCGAAAAACTGTTTTTT	CASSRTGSEKLFF	TRBV6-6	TRBJ1-4	NA	TRBD1
TGTGCCAGTAGTATCAGGCACGCCCAAGGAAACACCATATATTTT	CASSIRHAQGNTIYF	TRBV19	TRBJ1-3	NA	NA
TGTGCCAGCAGCCAACTGGACAGGGGGACCCGAAACACTGAAGCTTTCTTT	CASSQLDRGTRNTEAFF	TRBV4-2	TRBJ1-1	NA	TRBD1
TGTGCCAGTATGTGGGGCTCGAACACCGGGGAGCTGTTTTTT	CASMWGSNTGELFF	TRBV19	TRBJ2-2	few	NA
TGTGCCAGCTCACCAGAGCTAGCCAAAAACATTCAGTACTTC	CASSPELAKNIQYF	TRBV18	TRBJ2-4	NA	NA
TGCGCCAGCAGCGGGCAGGGGGCCTACAATGAGCAGTTCTTC	CASSGQGAYNEQFF	TRBV5-1	TRBJ2-1	NA	TRBD1
TGTGCCAGCAGCGGGGAGGGAACCGGGGAGCTGTTTTTT	CASSGEGTGELFF	TRBV9	TRBJ2-2	NA	TRBD2
TGTGCCAGCAGTTGGGGGCCAGGGGCCAGGTATGGCTACACCTTC	CASSWGPGARYGYTF	TRBV27	TRBJ1-2	NA	NA
TGTGCCAGCTCACGGGAGGAGTTGTATGAGCAGTTCTTC	CASSREELYEQFF	TRBV18	TRBJ2-1	NA	NA
TGCGCCAGCAGCTTGGCCGCGGGGTTGAACGAGCAGTACTTC	CASSLAAGLNEQYF	TRBV5-1	TRBJ2-7	few	NA
TGTGCCAGCAGTAGGGACAGGGGGGCCCTTAGTGAGCAGTACTTC	CASSRDRGALSEQYF	TRBV6-6	TRBJ2-7	NA	TRBD1
TGTGCCAGCAGTTTTGGGGGGGAGGAAGATACGCAGTATTTT	CASSFGGEEDTQYF	TRBV28	TRBJ2-3	NA	TRBD2
TGTGCCAGCTCACCAGAACAGGGGAATCAAGAGACCCAGTACTTC	CASSPEQGNQETQYF	TRBV18	TRBJ2-5	NA	TRBD1
TGCGCCAGCAGCGAGGGTTCCTACAATGAGCAGTTCTTC	CASSEGSYNEQFF	TRBV5-1	TRBJ2-1	NA	NA
TGTGCCAGCAGCTGGACAGATAACACCGGGGAGCTGTTTTTT	CASSWTDNTGELFF	TRBV11-2	TRBJ2-2	few	NA
TGTGCCAGCAGTTTTGGCACCGCCCGAACCGGGGAGCTGTTTTTT	CASSFGTARTGELFF	TRBV6-2/TRBV6-3	TRBJ2-2	NA	NA
TGTGCCAGCAGGGATGGCCCCCAACAGACACCCCTCCACTTT	CASRDGPQQTPLHF	TRBV6-5	TRBJ1-6	NA	NA
TGTGCCAGTAATCCCAGGGGCTGGGATTGGAAACTGTTTTTT	CASNPRGWDWKLFF	TRBV19	TRBJ1-4	NA	NA
TGTGCCAGCAGTTCCCAGGGGGCGCGTCAGTACGAGCAGTACTTC	CASSSQGARQYEQYF	TRBV27	TRBJ2-7	once	TRBD1
TGTGCCAGCAGCTTATTAGGTCGGGTCCGTGTGGGTGAGCAGTTCTTC	CASSLLGRVRVGEQFF	TRBV11-2	TRBJ2-1	NA	NA
TGCGCCAGCAGCTTGGGGACAGTTCTCACAGATACGCAGTATTTT	CASSLGTVLTDTQYF	TRBV5-1	TRBJ2-3	once	NA
TGTGCCAGCAGCTACAGGGTTTCGGGTACCGGGGAGCTGTTTTTT	CASSYRVSGTGELFF	TRBV7-2	TRBJ2-2	NA	NA
TGTGCCAGCAGTCACTCAACAGGGGGCGGCTACACCTTC	CASSHSTGGGYTF	TRBV6-5	TRBJ1-2	once	TRBD1
TGTGCCAGCTCATCGAGCAAGGGGGTCACCTTGAACACTGAAGCTTTCTTT	CASSSSKGVTLNTEAFF	TRBV18	TRBJ1-1	NA	NA
TGTGCCAGCAGTGCGGCTCGTGCGGGGCCAACAGATACGCAGTATTTT	CASSAARAGPTDTQYF	TRBV6-1	TRBJ2-3	NA	NA
TGCGCCAGCAGCCAAGAATCTGCGGGGGGGGTTTACAATGAGCAGTTCTTC	CASSQESAGGVYNEQFF	TRBV4-1	TRBJ2-1	NA	TRBD2
TGCGCCAGCAGCTGGGACAGGGACACTGAAGCTTTCTTT	CASSWDRDTEAFF	TRBV5-1	TRBJ1-1	NA	TRBD1
TGTGCCAGCAGCGTGGACAGCAGTTATGGCTACACCTTC	CASSVDSSYGYTF	TRBV2	TRBJ1-2	NA	NA
TGTGCCAGCAGTTTAGAAAAAGGGGCTCCTGGCTACACCTTC	CASSLEKGAPGYTF	TRBV27	TRBJ1-2	NA	NA
TGTGCCAGCAGCTGGGACAGGCGTAACTATGGCTACACCTTC	CASSWDRRNYGYTF	TRBV3-1/TRBV3-2	TRBJ1-2	NA	TRBD1
TGTGCCAGCAGCCAAGATCGGGGTAGCGGGAGCAATGAGCAGTTCTTC	CASSQDRGSGSNEQFF	TRBV4-2	TRBJ2-1	NA	TRBD2